Listed here is a single T cell receptor (beta chain). Germline CDR1 MDHEN, CDR2 SYDVKM. Between the trimmed V and J ends, which lost 3 bases and 2 bases, there was a span of 18 bases. This CDR3 spans 17 amino acids. The primer mix had 60 Vbeta and 13 Jbeta primers. The method was immunoSEQ multiplex PCR; TCRdb's version includes in-frame clones alone and lacks a portion of them. The data hold under 200,000 clones, with about four fifths observed a single time. This sample stems from a study of cytomegalovirus exposure and HLA in healthy donors. Sequencing was done on a sample of PBMCs. This sequence was found in a man aged 30 to 39 in good health and CMV-seronegative. The V call is TRBV28, the J call TRBJ2-3; D gene unclear. As DNA, the CDR3 is TGTGCCAGCAGTTTGCCTACACTACTGGAATCCACAGATACGCAGTATTTT. Protein product: CASSLPTLLESTDTQYF. Full variable domain (outside the CDR3, taken from reference TRBV28 and TRBJ2-3): DVKVTQSSRYLVKRTGEKVFLECVQDMDHENMFWYRQDPGLGLRLIYFSYDVKMKEKGDIPEGYSVSREKKERFSLILESASTNQTSMYLCASSLPTLLESTDTQYFGPGTRLTVL.